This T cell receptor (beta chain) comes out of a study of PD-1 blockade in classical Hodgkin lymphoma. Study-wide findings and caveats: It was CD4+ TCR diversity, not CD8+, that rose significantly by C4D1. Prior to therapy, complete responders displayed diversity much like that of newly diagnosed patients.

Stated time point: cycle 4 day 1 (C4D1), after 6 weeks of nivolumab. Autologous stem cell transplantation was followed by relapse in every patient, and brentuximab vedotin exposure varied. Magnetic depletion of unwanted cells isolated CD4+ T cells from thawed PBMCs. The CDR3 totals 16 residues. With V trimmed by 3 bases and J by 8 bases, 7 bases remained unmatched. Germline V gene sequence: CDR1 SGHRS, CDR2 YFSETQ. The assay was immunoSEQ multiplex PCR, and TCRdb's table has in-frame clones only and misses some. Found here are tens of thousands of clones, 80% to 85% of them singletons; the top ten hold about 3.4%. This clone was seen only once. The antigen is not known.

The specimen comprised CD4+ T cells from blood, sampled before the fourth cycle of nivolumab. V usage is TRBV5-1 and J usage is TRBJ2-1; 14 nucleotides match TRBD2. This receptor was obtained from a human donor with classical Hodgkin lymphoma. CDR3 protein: CASSSSTSGGEDEQFF. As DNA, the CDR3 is TGCGCCAGCAGCTCCTCGACTAGCGGGGGGGAGGATGAGCAGTTCTTC.